Listed below are T cell receptor beta chains from one sample, sequenced in a study of monozygotic twins with inflammatory bowel disease. After re-calling the 5' RACE reads, TCRdb lists one entry per CDR3 protein, DNA absent. The sample yields some 440,000 distinct CDR3 sequences, of which the top ten take up around 2.4%. The sequenced material came from blood. The source of these receptors is a human donor with ulcerative colitis or Crohn's disease, or a healthy co-twin of an affected twin (not recorded which). Each CDR3 is given with its conserved first and last residue.

j_gene: TRBJ1-1
v_gene: TRBV5-1
CDR3aa: CASSLQGPGEAFF

j_gene: TRBJ2-5
v_gene: TRBV28
CDR3aa: CASSSSTSGSYKETQYF

j_gene: TRBJ2-1
v_gene: TRBV20-1
CDR3aa: CSAGERSSYNEQFF

j_gene: TRBJ2-7
v_gene: TRBV6-2/TRBV6-3
CDR3aa: CASSYSQGSVNEQYF

j_gene: TRBJ2-2
v_gene: TRBV20-1
CDR3aa: CSARGQYYNTGELFF

j_gene: TRBJ2-1
v_gene: TRBV7-6
CDR3aa: CASSLGLAGVRNEQFF

j_gene: TRBJ2-5
v_gene: TRBV20-1
CDR3aa: CSARDSQETQYF

j_gene: TRBJ2-6
v_gene: TRBV6-1
CDR3aa: CASLPIVGANVLTF

j_gene: TRBJ2-2
v_gene: TRBV7-2
CDR3aa: CASSPRTGSAGELFF

j_gene: TRBJ2-1
v_gene: TRBV12-3/TRBV12-4
CDR3aa: CASIEGLAGGTYNEQFF

j_gene: TRBJ1-1
v_gene: TRBV7-6
CDR3aa: CASTKTAGTEAFF

j_gene: TRBJ2-7
v_gene: TRBV5-1
CDR3aa: CASSQLAGGPNEQYF

j_gene: TRBJ1-5
v_gene: TRBV27
CDR3aa: CASSYGGPNQPQHF

j_gene: TRBJ1-1
v_gene: TRBV29-1
CDR3aa: CSVAWGANTEAFF

j_gene: TRBJ1-1
v_gene: TRBV18
CDR3aa: CASSPTVAGGAKGNTEAFF

j_gene: TRBJ1-4
v_gene: TRBV7-9
CDR3aa: CASSAPSDEKLFF

j_gene: TRBJ1-1
v_gene: TRBV20-1
CDR3aa: CSASLGRTEAFF

j_gene: TRBJ1-2
v_gene: TRBV2
CDR3aa: CASSGKRDYGYTF

j_gene: TRBJ2-1
v_gene: TRBV5-1
CDR3aa: CASSFSWDEQFF

j_gene: TRBJ2-1
v_gene: TRBV29-1
CDR3aa: CSVIWWSYNEQFF

j_gene: TRBJ2-4
v_gene: TRBV18
CDR3aa: CASSIGERANIQYF

j_gene: TRBJ2-3
v_gene: TRBV2
CDR3aa: CASSEALATDTQYF

j_gene: TRBJ2-3
v_gene: TRBV5-1
CDR3aa: CASSLGGSSDTQYF

j_gene: TRBJ2-7
v_gene: TRBV10-3
CDR3aa: CAISDGESGSYEQYF

j_gene: TRBJ2-1
v_gene: TRBV5-1
CDR3aa: CASSSDRGSEQFF

j_gene: TRBJ2-1
v_gene: TRBV19
CDR3aa: CASMGQGAYEQFF

j_gene: TRBJ1-5
v_gene: TRBV18
CDR3aa: CASSPDWQPQHF

j_gene: TRBJ2-3
v_gene: TRBV6-1
CDR3aa: CASSLRFGGSTDTQYF

j_gene: TRBJ1-1
v_gene: TRBV5-1
CDR3aa: CASSTLRNTEAFF

j_gene: TRBJ2-2
v_gene: TRBV30
CDR3aa: CAWGGLAGSGELFF

j_gene: TRBJ2-1
v_gene: TRBV18
CDR3aa: CASSPSLAGAINEQFF

j_gene: TRBJ2-3
v_gene: TRBV29-1
CDR3aa: CSLQGGFTDTQYF

j_gene: TRBJ2-7
v_gene: TRBV6-5
CDR3aa: CASSYGLEYEQYF

j_gene: TRBJ2-2
v_gene: TRBV5-1
CDR3aa: CASGVGTGGTGELFF

j_gene: TRBJ2-7
v_gene: TRBV5-1
CDR3aa: CASSSGLIEQYF

j_gene: TRBJ2-1
v_gene: TRBV11-1
CDR3aa: CASKSDSHGTSYNEQFF

j_gene: TRBJ2-3
v_gene: TRBV11-2
CDR3aa: CASSLDLGGNTDTQYF

j_gene: TRBJ1-3
v_gene: TRBV10-1
CDR3aa: CASSFKGQSNSGNTIYF

j_gene: TRBJ2-3
v_gene: TRBV2
CDR3aa: CASSTQGSQTDTQYF

j_gene: TRBJ2-3
v_gene: TRBV12-3/TRBV12-4
CDR3aa: CASSPGQGLPDTQYF

j_gene: TRBJ1-5
v_gene: TRBV27
CDR3aa: CASSRARGQPQHF

j_gene: TRBJ2-2
v_gene: TRBV19
CDR3aa: CASSIPLSSTGTGTGELFF

j_gene: TRBJ2-7
v_gene: TRBV5-1
CDR3aa: CASGYLRGNEQYF

j_gene: TRBJ2-1
v_gene: TRBV5-1
CDR3aa: CASSQDGVGSDEQFF

j_gene: TRBJ2-5
v_gene: TRBV2
CDR3aa: CASSEWVSETQYF

j_gene: TRBJ2-3
v_gene: TRBV3-1
CDR3aa: CASIYSPIGPGLAGEMVDTQYF

j_gene: TRBJ2-1
v_gene: TRBV5-8
CDR3aa: CASSSHGAGEQFF

j_gene: TRBJ1-4
v_gene: TRBV20-1
CDR3aa: CSARDSKEEKLFF

j_gene: TRBJ2-7
v_gene: TRBV3-1
CDR3aa: CASSQGGSYYEQYF

j_gene: TRBJ2-7
v_gene: TRBV10-3
CDR3aa: CAISESGLSSYEQYF

j_gene: TRBJ2-7
v_gene: TRBV5-1
CDR3aa: CASSLRGQGAYEQYF

j_gene: TRBJ2-1
v_gene: TRBV23-1
CDR3aa: CASSQSNLDKLSYNEQFF